Listed here are 10 T cell receptor beta chains from one sample, sequenced in a study of control samples from healthy donors and cancer patients. Some clones are missing from TCRdb's copy, which holds only in-frame ones; the method was immunoSEQ multiplex PCR. The sample gives under 95,000 clones, approximately 84% of which show up once; roughly 16% is in the top ten. The sequenced material came from blood. Receptors originate from a man over 45 in good health.

In its sample, this clone was seen a few times. The chain combines TRBV19 with TRBJ2-7, with D possibly matching TRBD1 (6 bases). Per the germline V gene, CDR1 is LNHDA and CDR2 is SQIVND (reference sequence). V was cut by 6 bases and J by 2 bases, with 17 bases left in between. The CDR3 runs 15 residues. The DNA for the CDR3 is TGTGCCAGTAGCCTCACGGGACATTTGACCTACGAGCAGTACTTC. Translated, it gives CASSLTGHLTYEQYF.

This clone has just one count. This chain uses TRBV3-1 (or the pseudogene TRBV3-2) with TRBJ2-1, with 11 bases matching TRBD2. CDR3 length: 17 residues. Trimming removed 4 bases from V and 6 bases from J; junction bases left unmatched: 11. In germline, CDR1 is LGHDT, CDR2 YNNKEL (reference sequence). DNA for the CDR3: TGTGCCAGCAGCCTCAAATTAGCGGGAGGGCCGGGCAATGAGCAGTTCTTC. Protein product: CASSLKLAGGPGNEQFF.

The genes are TRBV4-2 and TRBJ2-2; D is unclear. This CDR3 is built from 15 residues. Trimming took 1 base from V and 7 from J, leaving 13 bases between them. The V gene's germline CDR1 is LGHNA and CDR2 YNFKEQ. In DNA form, the CDR3 reads TGTGCCAGCAGCCAAGGACTCAGAACCAACGGGGAGCTGTTTTTT. It specifies CASSQGLRTNGELFF.

The chain joins TRBV6-5 to TRBJ2-7, with D maybe TRBD2 (5 bases). The germline CDR1 and CDR2 sequences are MNHEY and SVGAGI. The CDR3 has 13 residues. Trimming took 6 bases from V and 8 from J, leaving 17 bases between them. The CDR3: CASSTPGGEKQYF. The CDR3 coding sequence is TGTGCCAGCAGCACCCCAGGAGGAGAGAAGCAGTACTTC.

The chain is built from TRBV30 and TRBJ1-5; maybe TRBD1 (6 bases). The CDR3 is made up of 16 amino acids. Trimming removed 3 bases at V and 3 bases at J, with 18 bases between. CDR1 and CDR2 (germline): GTSNPN, SVGIG (reference sequence). The CDR3 nucleotides read TGTGCCTGGAGCTGGGCGGGCGGACAGTACAATCAGCCCCAGCATTTT. The encoded protein is CAWSWAGGQYNQPQHF.

V is TRBV10-2 and J is TRBJ2-1; 10 nucleotides agree with TRBD1. Germline V gene data show CDR1 as WSHSY and CDR2 as SAAADI. V dropped 7 bases and J dropped 7; count of bases not matched to a gene: 7. CDR3 length equals 14 residues. CDR3 DNA sequence: TGCGCCAGCAAGCCGGGACAGGGGAGGAATGAGCAGTTCTTC. Amino acid sequence: CASKPGQGRNEQFF.

CDR3 sequence: CASLRGEANTGELFF. The CDR3 DNA is TGTGCCAGCCTACGGGGGGAGGCGAACACCGGGGAGCTGTTTTTT. The rearrangement links TRBV11-3 to TRBJ2-2, with 7 bases lining up with TRBD2. CDR3 length: 15 residues. Trimming cost V 8 bases and J 0 bases; bases outside gene matches: 6. Germline CDR1 and CDR2: SGHNT and YENEEA.

The CDR3 region is CASRRSTLYEQYF. CDR3 in DNA: TGTGCCAGCAGGAGATCCACCCTCTACGAGCAGTACTTC. The chain is built from TRBV2 and TRBJ2-7; D remains unclear. Trimming took 6 bases from V and 3 from J, leaving 12 bases between them. The CDR3 is 13 residues long. Germline V lookup: CDR1 SNHLY, CDR2 FYNNEI.

The chain joins TRBV12-3 or TRBV12-4 to TRBJ2-7, with D perhaps matching TRBD1 (5 bases). The CDR3 contains 12 residues. The V end lost 5 bases, the J end lost 4 bases, and 9 bases lay between the germline ends. This CDR3 is CASSTDSYEQYF. In DNA, the CDR3 is TGTGCCAGCAGTACAGACAGTTACGAGCAGTACTTC.

The chain has TRBV27 and TRBJ2-5; D is uncertain. The CDR3 consists of 14 residues. V dropped 1 base and J dropped 4 bases, with 10 bases sitting between them. The germline gives CDR1 MNHEY, CDR2 SMNVEV (reference sequence). For the CDR3, the DNA is TGTGCCAGCAGTTTATGGGGTTCTGGAGAGACCCAGTACTTC. Protein sequence: CASSLWGSGETQYF.